This T cell receptor beta chain was obtained from a study of shared clonotypes between healthy human individuals. Study results and caveats: The naive CD4 repertoires of a few donors were compared, and around 4.7% of clonotypes were shared. Clonotypes shared by all four donors outscored non-shared clonotypes in generation probability.

It was into CD45RA+ naive and CD45RA-negative memory subsets that the CD4+ cells were split. Genomic DNA belonging to each subset was distributed in equal measure over several immunoSEQ plates. Only in-frame clones appear in the TCRdb table, and some are missing; sequencing was by immunoSEQ multiplex PCR. Of 2 million to 2.5 million clones listed, approximately 96% are singletons. Per germline, CDR1 ENHRY and CDR2 SYGVKD. The CDR3 loop spans 15 amino acids. V lost 0 bases and J 7 bases, leaving 13 bases between the germline ends. In the case of this clone: Its target is unknown.

The specimen was naive CD4+ T cells sorted from blood. Subset noted: CD45RA+ positively selected. V gene TRBV10-3 combines with J gene TRBJ2-1; D assignment may be TRBD1 or TRBD2 (5 bases each). This TCR was recovered from a man younger than 35 in good health. CDR3 amino acids: CAISESLGAGNEQFF. CDR3 coding DNA: TGTGCCATCAGTGAGTCCCTCGGGGCTGGTAATGAGCAGTTCTTC.